These T cell receptor beta chains were read from a single sample in a study of regulatory T cells in long-lasting Graves disease. A single record per CDR3 protein comes from TCRdb applying MiXCR to the multiplex PCR reads. The sample carries fewer than 400,000 distinct CDR3 sequences, more than 20% recorded once. The sequencing used peripheral blood mononuclear cells (PBMCs), collected when the disease was refractory, from a patient treated with antithyroid drugs. These receptors came from a female donor with Graves disease. CDR3s include the opening cysteine and the closing phenylalanine or tryptophan. D genes are given only for firm matches. Clone size is stated in some rows and not others, as once, few, many or a class when expanded.

TRBV7-2,TRBJ2-5,once,TRBD1,TGTGCCAGCAGCCCTGGGGACAGTCGCTTGTACCAAGAGACCCAGTACTTC,CASSPGDSRLYQETQYF
TRBV5-6,TRBJ2-5,many,TRBD1,TGTGCCAGCAGCTCGGGACAGGGGATTTCGGAGACCCAGTACTTC,CASSSGQGISETQYF
TRBV10-3,TRBJ1-2,many,.,TGTGCCATCAGTGAGTCGTGGGGCTACACCTTC,CAISESWGYTF
TRBV7-9,TRBJ2-7,many,.,TGTGCCATCACCGGGGAGGGGGAAGGCGAGCAGTACTTC,CAITGEGEGEQYF
TRBV13,TRBJ2-7,few,TRBD2,TGTGCCAGCAGCCAGGGACTAGCTTACGAGCAGTACTTC,CASSQGLAYEQYF
TRBV7-3,TRBJ2-5,many,.,TGTGCCAGCAGTCCCGGGACTGGCGAAGAGACCCAGTACTTC,CASSPGTGEETQYF
TRBV7-7,TRBJ2-5,few,.,TGTGCTAGCAGCCCGCGCTCGGGATTCCGAGAGACCCAGTACTTC,CASSPRSGFRETQYF
TRBV29-1,TRBJ1-5,.,.,TGCAGCGTCTCTTTGTTCGGGGACCTCGGGCAGCCCCAGCATTTT,CSVSLFGDLGQPQHF
TRBV29-1,TRBJ2-2,few,TRBD1,TGCAGCGGCGGACAGGGGACAAACACCGGGGAGCTGTTTTTT,CSGGQGTNTGELFF
TRBV19,TRBJ1-2,few,TRBD1,TGTGCCAGTACTAACCCTAAACAGGGGGCGGCTAACTATGGCTACACCTTC,CASTNPKQGAANYGYTF
TRBV5-5,TRBJ2-2,many,TRBD2,TGTGCCAGCAGCTTTTTGGGTAGCGGGTACACGAACACCGGGGAGCTGTTTTTT,CASSFLGSGYTNTGELFF
TRBV5-1,TRBJ1-1,few,.,TGCGCCAGCAGCGACGGAAGGACAAGAACGAACACTGAAGCTTTCTTT,CASSDGRTRTNTEAFF
TRBV9,TRBJ2-7,.,TRBD1,TGTGCCAGCACCAGGGGGCAGGGAGACTACGAGCAGTACTTC,CASTRGQGDYEQYF
TRBV7-9,TRBJ2-7,many,.,TGTGCCAGCAGCCCCGGGGCCCCCTACGAGCAGTACTTC,CASSPGAPYEQYF
TRBV5-1,TRBJ1-2,few,.,TGCGCCAGCAGCTTGTCCCAGGGCGGTAATGGCTACACCTTC,CASSLSQGGNGYTF
TRBV18,TRBJ1-1,few,.,TGTGCCAGCTCACCACTCCAGAATGGGACTGAAGCTTTCTTT,CASSPLQNGTEAFF
TRBV7-9,TRBJ2-6,once,TRBD2,TGTGCCAGCAGCACCTTTAGCGGGAGGGTATCTGGGGCCAACGTCCTGACTTTC,CASSTFSGRVSGANVLTF
TRBV7-9,TRBJ2-5,many,.,TGTGCCAGCAGCTTTGATCAGCAAGAGACCCAGTACTTC,CASSFDQQETQYF
TRBV7-9,TRBJ2-7,.,.,TGTGCCAGCAGCTTAGTCTACCACGAGCAGTACTTC,CASSLVYHEQYF
TRBV6-5,TRBJ1-6,.,.,TGTGCCAGCAGTTACGGGGAGCATTCACCCCTCCACTTT,CASSYGEHSPLHF
TRBV7-2,TRBJ2-7,.,.,TGTGCCAGCAGCCAAGATCTGGGCAGGGAAGTGTACGAGCAGTACTTC,CASSQDLGREVYEQYF
TRBV7-9,TRBJ2-7,few,.,TGTGCCAGCGGGCAGGGAGACCGCGAGCAGTACTTC,CASGQGDREQYF
TRBV18,TRBJ2-6,.,.,TGTGCCAGCTCGCCTATGGGGCTAGCAGGCTGGGAGGCCAACGTCCTGACTTTC,CASSPMGLAGWEANVLTF
TRBV11-1,TRBJ2-1,.,.,TGTGCCAGCAGCTTTTCCTTCGATGAGCAGTTCTTC,CASSFSFDEQFF
TRBV28,TRBJ2-7,.,.,TGTGCCAGCGAGCAGCTACACGAGCAGTACTTC,CASEQLHEQYF
TRBV5-1,TRBJ2-3,.,TRBD2,TGCGCCAGCAGCCGGGACGTAGCGCGGTTGCGGGAGGGAACAGACACAGATACGCAGTATTTT,CASSRDVARLREGTDTDTQYF
TRBV18,TRBJ2-2,.,TRBD1,TGTGCCAGCTCACCAAGGACAGGGGACACCGGGGAGCTGTTTTTT,CASSPRTGDTGELFF
TRBV30,TRBJ1-2,.,TRBD1,TGTGCCTGGAGTGCCGGACAGGGTCTATCATATGGCTACACCTTC,CAWSAGQGLSYGYTF
TRBV27,TRBJ2-2,few,.,TGTGCCAGCAGTTTATCAACAGGGTTCGGGAACACCGGGGAGCTGTTTTTT,CASSLSTGFGNTGELFF
TRBV9,TRBJ2-2,.,.,TGTGCCAGCAGCGTAGGCCCCCTACTAGCCCCCGGGGAGCTGTTTTTT,CASSVGPLLAPGELFF
TRBV12-3/TRBV12-4,TRBJ1-1,many,.,TGTGCCAGCAGTTTATTACCGACAGTTTCCACTGAAGCTTTCTTT,CASSLLPTVSTEAFF
TRBV29-1,TRBJ1-1,once,TRBD1,TGCAGCGTTGAAGTTCAGGGGGATCGCACTGAAGCTTTCTTT,CSVEVQGDRTEAFF
TRBV12-3/TRBV12-4,TRBJ2-7,many,.,TGTGCCAGCAGTGGGAGACAGGCCTTTTCCTACGAGCAGTACTTC,CASSGRQAFSYEQYF
TRBV19,TRBJ2-7,.,TRBD2,TGTGCCAGTAAGAAAGCGGGACCAGGCTACGAGCAGTACTTC,CASKKAGPGYEQYF